This T cell receptor beta chain originates from a study of T cells in Graves' hyperthyroidism and ophthalmopathy. Looked up from germline, CDR1 is DFQATT and CDR2 is SNEGSKA (reference sequence). Trimming left V 5 bases short and J 2 bases short, with 20 bases between. This CDR3 comprises 16 residues. TCR beta CDR3 regions were amplified from RNA transcripts. First-round RT-PCR of the TCR CDR3 relied on the HTBI primer set. TCRdb re-analysed the multiplex PCR reads in MiXCR, keeping a single row per CDR3 protein. The sample holds 150,000 or so distinct CDR3 sequences, approximately 24% seen once. This clonotype was recorded at least ten times.

The TCR originated in a woman in her 50s with Graves' hyperthyroidism that later progressed to Graves' ophthalmopathy. The source material was blood. This chain uses TRBV20-1 with TRBJ2-3; possible D gene TRBD1, 6 bases. The CDR3 protein is CSASLGTGPFTDTQYF. The CDR3 DNA follows: TGCAGTGCTTCCTTAGGTACAGGGCCGTTCACAGATACGCAGTATTTT.